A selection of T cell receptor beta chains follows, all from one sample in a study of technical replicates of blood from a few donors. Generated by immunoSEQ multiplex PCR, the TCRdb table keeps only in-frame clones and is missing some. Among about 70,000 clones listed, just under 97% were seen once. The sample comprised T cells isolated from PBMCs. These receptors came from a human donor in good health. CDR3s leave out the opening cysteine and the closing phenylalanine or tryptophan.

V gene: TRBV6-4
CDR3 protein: ASRDTRTGELF

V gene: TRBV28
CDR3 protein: ASSPGQGVEQY

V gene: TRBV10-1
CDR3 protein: ASSVDRSNTEAF

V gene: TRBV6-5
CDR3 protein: ASSSPGQAAPAF

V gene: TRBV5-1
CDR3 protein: ASSWGTSGSYEQY

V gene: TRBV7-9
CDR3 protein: ASSFTGGDNEQF

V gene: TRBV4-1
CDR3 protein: ASSQRSAADEQF

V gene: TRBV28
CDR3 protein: ASSQPGGGSYEQY

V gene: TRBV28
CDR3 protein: ASSSFDRWGVSSYEQY

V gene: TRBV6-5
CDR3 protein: ASSFSGGAYNEQF

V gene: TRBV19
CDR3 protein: ASSLTANYEQY

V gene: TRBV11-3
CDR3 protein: ASSLWYGGALESYEQY

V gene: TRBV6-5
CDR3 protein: ASTFRYRGKETQY

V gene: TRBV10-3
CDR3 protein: AISESLGTESITYEQY

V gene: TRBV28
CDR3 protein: ASSPFGGSPNQPQH

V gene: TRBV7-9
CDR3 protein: ASSLALGRRVPDTQY

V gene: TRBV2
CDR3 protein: ASSEGGRWSEAF

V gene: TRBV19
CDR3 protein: ASRRRDGNTEAF

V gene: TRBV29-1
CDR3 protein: SASRGRVEAF

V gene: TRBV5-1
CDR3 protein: ASTGPAGPREQY

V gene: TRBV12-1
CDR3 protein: ASRPLNRDRLLDLNYEQY

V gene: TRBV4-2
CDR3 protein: ASSQRHGTDLISGANVLT

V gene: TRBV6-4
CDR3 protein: ASSDTGTGNLNYGYT